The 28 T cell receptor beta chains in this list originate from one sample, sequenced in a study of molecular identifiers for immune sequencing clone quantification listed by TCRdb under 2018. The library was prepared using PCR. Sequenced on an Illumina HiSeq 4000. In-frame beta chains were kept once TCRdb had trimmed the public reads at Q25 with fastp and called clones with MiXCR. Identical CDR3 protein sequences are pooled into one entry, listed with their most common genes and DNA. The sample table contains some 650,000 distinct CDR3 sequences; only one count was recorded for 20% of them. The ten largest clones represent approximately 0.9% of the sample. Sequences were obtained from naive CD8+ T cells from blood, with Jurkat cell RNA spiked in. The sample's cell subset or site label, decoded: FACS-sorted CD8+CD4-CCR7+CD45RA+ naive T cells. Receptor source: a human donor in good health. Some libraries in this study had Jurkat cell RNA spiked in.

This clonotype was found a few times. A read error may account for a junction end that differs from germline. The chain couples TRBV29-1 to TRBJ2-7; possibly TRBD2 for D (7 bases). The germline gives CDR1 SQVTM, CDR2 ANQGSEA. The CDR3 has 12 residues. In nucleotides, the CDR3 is TGCAGCGTTGCGGGGGGCCTGGATGAGCAGCACTTC. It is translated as CSVAGGLDEQHF.

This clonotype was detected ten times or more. DNA for the CDR3: TGTGCCAGCAGCTTGATTGGGACGGAAAACATTCAGTACTTC. This encodes CASSLIGTENIQYF. The rearrangement joins TRBV5-4 to TRBJ2-4; the D call may be TRBD1 or TRBD2 (5 bases each). CDR1 is SGHNT and CDR2 is YYREEE in the germline V gene (reference sequence). Trimming stripped 1 base from V and 5 bases from J, with 10 bases between. The CDR3 spans 14 residues.

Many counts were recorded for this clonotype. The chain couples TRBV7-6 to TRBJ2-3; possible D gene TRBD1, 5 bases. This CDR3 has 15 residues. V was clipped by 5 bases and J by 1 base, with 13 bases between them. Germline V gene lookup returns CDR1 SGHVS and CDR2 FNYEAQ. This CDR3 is CASSDDSLRTDTQYF. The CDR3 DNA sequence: TGTGCCAGCAGCGATGACAGTCTCCGCACAGATACGCAGTATTTT.

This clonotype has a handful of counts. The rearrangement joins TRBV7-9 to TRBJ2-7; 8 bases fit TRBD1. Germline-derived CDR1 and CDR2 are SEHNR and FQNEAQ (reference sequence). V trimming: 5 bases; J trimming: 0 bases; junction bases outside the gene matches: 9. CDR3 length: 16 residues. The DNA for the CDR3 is TGTGCCAGCAGCCGTTGGGGGACAGGAGTCTCCTACGAGCAGTACTTC. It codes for CASSRWGTGVSYEQYF. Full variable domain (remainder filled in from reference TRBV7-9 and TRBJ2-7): DTGVSQNPRHKITKRGQNVTFRCDPISEHNRLYWYRQTLGQGPEFLTYFQNEAQLEKSRLLSDRFSAERPKGSFSTLEIQRTEQGDSAMYLCASSRWGTGVSYEQYFGPGTRLTVT.

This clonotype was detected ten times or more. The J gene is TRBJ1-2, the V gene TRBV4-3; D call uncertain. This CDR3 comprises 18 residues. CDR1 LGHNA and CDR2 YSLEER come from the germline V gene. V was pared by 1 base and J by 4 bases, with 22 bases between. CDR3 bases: TGCGCCAGCAGCCAAGTTGTCGTGATCGGGGATAGGGCCTATGGCTACACCTTC. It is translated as CASSQVVVIGDRAYGYTF.

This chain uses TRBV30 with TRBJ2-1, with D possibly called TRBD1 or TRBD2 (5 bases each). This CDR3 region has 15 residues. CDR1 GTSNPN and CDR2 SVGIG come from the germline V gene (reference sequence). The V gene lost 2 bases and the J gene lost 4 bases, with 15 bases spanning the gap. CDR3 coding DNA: TGTGCCTGGAGTCCTCCGGGGCTCACATACAATGAGCAGTTCTTC. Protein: CAWSPPGLTYNEQFF.

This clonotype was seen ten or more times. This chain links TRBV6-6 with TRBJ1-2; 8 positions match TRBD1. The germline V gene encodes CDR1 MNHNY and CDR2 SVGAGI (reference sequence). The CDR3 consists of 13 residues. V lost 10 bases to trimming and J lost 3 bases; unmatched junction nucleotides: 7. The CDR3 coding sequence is TGTGCCACCGGACAGGGCGGATACTATGGCTACACCTTC. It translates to CATGQGGYYGYTF.

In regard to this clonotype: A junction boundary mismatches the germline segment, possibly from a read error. CDR3 sequence: CVSSLGTGGSSQPQHF. CDR3 nucleotides: TGTGTCAGCAGCTTAGGGACAGGGGGGTCTTCTCAGCCCCAGCATTTT. The chain has TRBV2 and TRBJ1-5, with TRBD1 matching over 11 bases. The germline V gene has CDR1 SNHLY and CDR2 FYNNEI. This CDR3 contains 16 residues.

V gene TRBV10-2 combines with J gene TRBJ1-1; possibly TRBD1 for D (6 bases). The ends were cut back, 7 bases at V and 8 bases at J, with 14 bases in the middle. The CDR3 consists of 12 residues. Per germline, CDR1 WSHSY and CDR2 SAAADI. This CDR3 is CASTTLGQEAFF. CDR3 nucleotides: TGCGCCAGCACTACACTGGGACAAGAAGCTTTCTTT.

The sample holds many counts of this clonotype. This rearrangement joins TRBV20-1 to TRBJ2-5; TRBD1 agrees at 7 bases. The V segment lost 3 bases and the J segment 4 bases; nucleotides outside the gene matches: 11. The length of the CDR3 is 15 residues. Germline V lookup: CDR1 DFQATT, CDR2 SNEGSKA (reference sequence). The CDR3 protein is CSARGQTTAVETQYF. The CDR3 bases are TGCAGTGCTAGGGGACAGACTACAGCCGTAGAGACCCAGTACTTC.

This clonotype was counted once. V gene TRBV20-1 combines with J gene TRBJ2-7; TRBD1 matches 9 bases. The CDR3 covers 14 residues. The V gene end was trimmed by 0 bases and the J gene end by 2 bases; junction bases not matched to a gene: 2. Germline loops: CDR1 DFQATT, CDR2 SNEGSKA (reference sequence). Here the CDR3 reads CSAREDRGAYEQYF. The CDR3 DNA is TGCAGTGCTAGAGAGGACAGGGGCGCCTACGAGCAGTACTTC.

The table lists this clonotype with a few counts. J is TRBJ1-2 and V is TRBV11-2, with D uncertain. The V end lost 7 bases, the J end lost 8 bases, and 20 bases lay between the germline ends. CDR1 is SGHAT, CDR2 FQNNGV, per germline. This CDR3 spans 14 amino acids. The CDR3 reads CASNTVPGGEGYTF. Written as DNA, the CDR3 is TGTGCCAGCAACACGGTCCCGGGAGGTGAAGGCTACACCTTC.

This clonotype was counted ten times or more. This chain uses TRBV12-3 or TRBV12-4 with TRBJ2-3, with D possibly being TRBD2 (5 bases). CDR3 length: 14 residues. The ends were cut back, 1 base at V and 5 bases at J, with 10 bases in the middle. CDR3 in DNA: TGTGCCAGCAGTTTAGGAGGGCTCGAAGATACGCAGTATTTT. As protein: CASSLGGLEDTQYF.

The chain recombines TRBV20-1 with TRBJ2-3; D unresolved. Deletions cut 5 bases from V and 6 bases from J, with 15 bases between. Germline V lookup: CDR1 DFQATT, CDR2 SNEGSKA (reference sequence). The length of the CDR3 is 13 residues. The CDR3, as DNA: TGCAGTGCTGGAACCTCTCCCCGCGATACGCAGTATTTT. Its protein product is CSAGTSPRDTQYF.

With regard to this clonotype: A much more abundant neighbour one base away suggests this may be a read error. This CDR3 reads CSALILGECEQYF. The CDR3 nucleotides are TGCAGTGCTCTCATTCTGGGGGAATGCGAGCAGTACTTC. The chain couples TRBV20-1 to TRBJ2-7; D could derive from TRBD1 or TRBD2 (5 bases each). CDR3 size: 13 residues. The V and J ends lost 5 bases and 6 bases respectively, with 17 bases between them. Germline-derived CDR1 and CDR2 are DFQATT and SNEGSKA (reference sequence).

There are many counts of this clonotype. CDR3 DNA: TGTGCCACCGGGACAGGGGTCACAGATACGCAGTATTTT. Protein sequence: CATGTGVTDTQYF. V usage is TRBV28 and J usage is TRBJ2-3; 10 bases are shared with TRBD1. Unmatched junction bases numbered 3, after V lost 10 bases and J lost 2 bases. The CDR3 sequence is 13 residues long. Germline CDR1 MDHEN, CDR2 SYDVKM.

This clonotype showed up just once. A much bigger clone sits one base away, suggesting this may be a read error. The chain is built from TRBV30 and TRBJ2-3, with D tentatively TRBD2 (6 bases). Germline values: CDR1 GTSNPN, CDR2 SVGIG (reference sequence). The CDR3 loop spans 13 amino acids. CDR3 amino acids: CAWRESAGSTRYF. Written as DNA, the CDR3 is TGTGCCTGGAGAGAGTCGGCGGGAAGTACGCGGTATTTT.

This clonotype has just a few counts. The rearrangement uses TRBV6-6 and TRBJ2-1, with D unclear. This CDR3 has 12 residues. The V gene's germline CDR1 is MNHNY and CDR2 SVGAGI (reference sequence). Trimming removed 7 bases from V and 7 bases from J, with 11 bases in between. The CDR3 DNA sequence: TGTGCCAGCAACCTCCCCCTAAATGAGCAGTTCTTC. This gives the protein CASNLPLNEQFF.

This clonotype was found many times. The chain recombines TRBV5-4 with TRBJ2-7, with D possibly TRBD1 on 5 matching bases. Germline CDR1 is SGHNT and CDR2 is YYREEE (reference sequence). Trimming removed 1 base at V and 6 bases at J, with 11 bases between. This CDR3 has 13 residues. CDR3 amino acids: CASSLTGEVEQYF. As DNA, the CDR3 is TGTGCCAGCAGCTTGACAGGAGAAGTCGAGCAGTACTTC.

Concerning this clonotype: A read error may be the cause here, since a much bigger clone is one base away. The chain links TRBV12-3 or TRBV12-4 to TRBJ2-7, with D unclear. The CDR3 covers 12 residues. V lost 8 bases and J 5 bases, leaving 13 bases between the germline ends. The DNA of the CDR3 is TGTGCCAGCGCCGCAGACGTGAACGAGCAGTACTTC. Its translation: CASAADVNEQYF.

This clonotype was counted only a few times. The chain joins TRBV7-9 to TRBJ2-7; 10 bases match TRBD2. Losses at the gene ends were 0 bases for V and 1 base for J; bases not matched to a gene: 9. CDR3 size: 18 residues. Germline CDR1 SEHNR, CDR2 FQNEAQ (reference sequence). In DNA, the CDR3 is TGTGCCAGCAGCTTAGCGCCAGAGGCTAGCGGGGGTTCCTACGAGCAGTACTTC. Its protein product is CASSLAPEASGGSYEQYF.

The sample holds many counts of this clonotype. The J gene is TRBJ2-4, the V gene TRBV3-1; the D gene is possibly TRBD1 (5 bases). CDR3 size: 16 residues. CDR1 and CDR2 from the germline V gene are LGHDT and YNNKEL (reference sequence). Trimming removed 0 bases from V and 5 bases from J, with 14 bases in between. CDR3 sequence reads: CASSQDWAGFENIQYF. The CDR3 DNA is TGTGCCAGCAGCCAAGATTGGGCAGGGTTTGAAAACATTCAGTACTTC.

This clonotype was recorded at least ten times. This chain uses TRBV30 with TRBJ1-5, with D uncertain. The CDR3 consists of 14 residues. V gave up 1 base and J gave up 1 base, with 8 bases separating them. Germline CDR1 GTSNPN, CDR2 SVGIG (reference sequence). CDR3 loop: CAWSETASNQPQHF. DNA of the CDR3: TGTGCCTGGAGTGAAACAGCCAGCAATCAGCCCCAGCATTTT.

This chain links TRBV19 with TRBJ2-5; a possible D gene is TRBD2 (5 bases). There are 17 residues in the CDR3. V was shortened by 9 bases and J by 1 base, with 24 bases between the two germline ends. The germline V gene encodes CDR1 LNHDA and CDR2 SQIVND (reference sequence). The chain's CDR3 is CASTPTGVYQSQETQYF. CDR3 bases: TGTGCCAGCACTCCCACCGGGGTATACCAATCCCAAGAGACCCAGTACTTC.

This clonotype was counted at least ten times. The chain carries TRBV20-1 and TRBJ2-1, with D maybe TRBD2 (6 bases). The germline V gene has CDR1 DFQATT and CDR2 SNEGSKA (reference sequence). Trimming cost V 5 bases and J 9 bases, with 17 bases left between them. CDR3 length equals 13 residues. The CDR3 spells CSALGTPWGEQFF. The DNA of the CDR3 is TGCAGTGCTCTCGGGACTCCTTGGGGTGAGCAGTTCTTC.

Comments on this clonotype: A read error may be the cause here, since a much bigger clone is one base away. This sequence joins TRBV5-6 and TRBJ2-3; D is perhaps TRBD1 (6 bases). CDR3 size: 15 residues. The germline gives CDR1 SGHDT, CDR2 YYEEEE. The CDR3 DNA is TGTGCCAGCGGCTTGGCCTCTGGGGGCCAAGATACGCAGTATTTT. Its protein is CASGLASGGQDTQYF.

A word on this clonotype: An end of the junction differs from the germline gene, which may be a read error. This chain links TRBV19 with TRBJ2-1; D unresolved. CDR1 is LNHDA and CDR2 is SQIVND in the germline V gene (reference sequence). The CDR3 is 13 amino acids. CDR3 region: CASSTYTYNEQSF. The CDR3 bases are TGTGCCAGTAGTACATATACCTACAATGAGCAGTCCTTC.

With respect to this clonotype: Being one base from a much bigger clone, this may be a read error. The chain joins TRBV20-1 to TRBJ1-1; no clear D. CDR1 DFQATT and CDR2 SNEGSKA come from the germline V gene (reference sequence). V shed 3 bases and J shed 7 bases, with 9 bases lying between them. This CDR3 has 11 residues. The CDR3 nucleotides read TGCAGTGCTAGCCGGGGTCTTGAAGCTTTCTTT. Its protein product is CSASRGLEAFF.